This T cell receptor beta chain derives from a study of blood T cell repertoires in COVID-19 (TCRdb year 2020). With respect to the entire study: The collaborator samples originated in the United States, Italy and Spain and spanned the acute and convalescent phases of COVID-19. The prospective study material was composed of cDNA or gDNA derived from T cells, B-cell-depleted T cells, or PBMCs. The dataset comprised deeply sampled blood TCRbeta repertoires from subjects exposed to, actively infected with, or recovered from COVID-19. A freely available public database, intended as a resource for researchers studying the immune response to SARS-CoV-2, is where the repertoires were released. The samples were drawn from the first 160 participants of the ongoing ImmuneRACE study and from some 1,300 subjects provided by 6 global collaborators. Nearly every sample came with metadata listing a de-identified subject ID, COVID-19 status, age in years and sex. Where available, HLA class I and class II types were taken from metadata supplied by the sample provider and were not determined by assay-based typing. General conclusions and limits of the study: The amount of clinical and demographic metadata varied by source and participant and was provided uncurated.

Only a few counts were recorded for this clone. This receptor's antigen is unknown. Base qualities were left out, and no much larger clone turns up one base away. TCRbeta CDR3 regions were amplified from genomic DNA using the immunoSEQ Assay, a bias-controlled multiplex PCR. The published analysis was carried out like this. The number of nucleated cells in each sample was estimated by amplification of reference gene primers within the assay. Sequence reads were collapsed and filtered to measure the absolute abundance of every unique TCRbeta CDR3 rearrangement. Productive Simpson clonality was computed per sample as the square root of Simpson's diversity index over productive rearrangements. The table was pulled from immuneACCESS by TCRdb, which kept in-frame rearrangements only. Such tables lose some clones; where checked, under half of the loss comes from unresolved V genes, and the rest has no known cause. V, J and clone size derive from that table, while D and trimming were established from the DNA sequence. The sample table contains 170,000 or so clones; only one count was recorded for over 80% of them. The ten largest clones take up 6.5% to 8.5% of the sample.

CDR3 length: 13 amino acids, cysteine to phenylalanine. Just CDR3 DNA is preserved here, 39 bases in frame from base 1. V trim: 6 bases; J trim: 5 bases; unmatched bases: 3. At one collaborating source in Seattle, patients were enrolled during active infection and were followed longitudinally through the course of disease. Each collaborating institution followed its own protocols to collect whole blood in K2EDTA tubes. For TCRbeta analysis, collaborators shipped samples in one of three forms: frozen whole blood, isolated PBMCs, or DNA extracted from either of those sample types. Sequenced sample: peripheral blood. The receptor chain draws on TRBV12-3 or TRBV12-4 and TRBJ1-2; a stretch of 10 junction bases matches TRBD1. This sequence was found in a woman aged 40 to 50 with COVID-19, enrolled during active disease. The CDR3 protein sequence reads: CASSRGQGYGYTF. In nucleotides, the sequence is TGTGCCAGCAGCCGGGGACAGGGGTATGGCTACACCTTC.